The clone carrying this T cell receptor beta chain occurred many times. Its matching antigen is unknown. The data were obtained in a study of T cell repertoires in cytomegalovirus infection. Findings and caveats of the study: People with CMV and the relevant HLA were identified by cumulative public TCR beta family frequency.

Trimming pared 2 bases from V and 4 bases from J, leaving 10 bases between. The CDR3 spans 14 residues. Germline CDR1 LNHDA, CDR2 SQIVND (reference sequence). MiXCR, applied by TCRdb to the reads, yields one record per CDR3 protein. This table holds roughly 730,000 distinct CDR3 sequences, roughly 33% found once. V gene TRBV19 combines with J gene TRBJ2-3; TRBD2 is a possible D gene (5 bases). The sequence derives from a human donor in good health (CMV status not recorded). Some clones in this sample may be carry-over from other donors' samples. Here the sequenced sample was cultured PBMCs, taken from culture after CMV antigen stimulation. The CDR3 bases are TGTGCCAGTAGTATACGGTGGACTGCAGATACGCAGTATTTT. It yields the protein CASSIRWTADTQYF.